Below are 2 T cell receptor beta chains sequenced from a single sample in a study of cytomegalovirus exposure and HLA in healthy donors. Primers: 60 Vbeta forward and 13 Jbeta reverse. The assay was immunoSEQ multiplex PCR, and TCRdb's table has in-frame clones only and misses some. The sample consists of about 200,000 clones, around 75% of them appearing once. The sequenced material came from PBMCs. These receptors came from a male donor in good health and CMV-seropositive.

This chain joins TRBV6-1 and TRBJ2-3, with 9 nucleotides matching TRBD1. The V and J ends lost 0 bases and 0 bases, in that order; junction bases with no gene match: 4. The germline V gene has CDR1 MNHNS and CDR2 SASEGT. The CDR3 extends over 17 amino acids. CDR3 residues: CASSEANRGPSTDTQYF. CDR3 in DNA: TGTGCCAGCAGTGAAGCGAACAGGGGGCCCAGCACAGATACGCAGTATTTT.

The gene calls are TRBV19 and TRBJ2-1; D may be TRBD1 (5 bases). The V gene lost 3 bases and the J gene lost 5 bases, with 8 bases spanning the gap. The germline V gene has CDR1 LNHDA and CDR2 SQIVND (reference sequence). This CDR3 has 13 amino acids. As DNA, the CDR3 is TGTGCCAGTAGTATTAGACAGAACAATGAGCAGTTCTTC. Its translation: CASSIRQNNEQFF. Looking up the rest from reference TRBV19 and TRBJ2-1 gives the full variable domain: DGGITQSPKYLFRKEGQNVTLSCEQNLNHDAMYWYRQDPGQGLRLIYYSQIVNDFQKGDIAEGYSVSREKKESFPLTVTSAQKNPTAFYLCASSIRQNNEQFFGPGTRLTVL.